These T cell receptor beta chains were read from a single sample in a study of blood T cell repertoires in COVID-19. TCRdb keeps only in-frame clones here, not all; method: immunoSEQ multiplex PCR. The sample holds about 250,000 clones, approximately 84% seen once. Sequencing used PBMCs or T cells enriched from blood (not recorded which). The receptors come from a man between 18 and 29 years old who had recovered from COVID-19. CDR3s include the opening cysteine and the closing phenylalanine or tryptophan.

V gene: TRBV11-2
J gene: TRBJ1-2
CDR3 protein: CASSFGATGRGGFYGYTF

V gene: TRBV27
J gene: TRBJ2-5
CDR3 protein: CASSLSGRGIGVWQYF

V gene: TRBV5-1
J gene: TRBJ2-2
CDR3 protein: CASSPDRVNTGELFF

V gene: TRBV27
J gene: TRBJ1-4
CDR3 protein: CASSLRTYGRTNEKLFF

V gene: TRBV5-4
J gene: TRBJ2-3
CDR3 protein: CASSATEANTQYF

V gene: TRBV16
J gene: TRBJ2-2
CDR3 protein: CASSPLRSTGRNTGELFF

V gene: TRBV7-5
J gene: TRBJ1-1
CDR3 protein: CARSSDVGTDENTEAFF

V gene: TRBV27
J gene: TRBJ2-5
CDR3 protein: CASSLLAAETQYF

V gene: TRBV4-1
J gene: TRBJ2-7
CDR3 protein: CASSQGTSGIFSDEQYF

V gene: TRBV5-5
J gene: TRBJ2-7
CDR3 protein: CASSLVDSSYEQYF

V gene: TRBV11-2
J gene: TRBJ2-2
CDR3 protein: CASSLDRSGELFF

V gene: TRBV1
J gene: TRBJ2-7
CDR3 protein: CTSSQALPSPFGGCPLSEQYF

V gene: TRBV6-5
J gene: TRBJ1-2
CDR3 protein: CASTEEGARGYTF

V gene: TRBV10-3
J gene: TRBJ1-6
CDR3 protein: CAISPTGDSPLHF

V gene: TRBV18
J gene: TRBJ1-1
CDR3 protein: CASSPGTAPGRAFF

V gene: TRBV23-1
J gene: TRBJ2-1
CDR3 protein: CASSQSPGLVQPYNEQFF

V gene: TRBV4-1
J gene: TRBJ1-2
CDR3 protein: CASSQARDTDYGYTF

V gene: TRBV10-1
J gene: TRBJ2-1
CDR3 protein: CASSEFRGSYNEQFF

V gene: TRBV5-1
J gene: TRBJ1-1
CDR3 protein: CASSGRTGEAFF

V gene: TRBV7-2
J gene: TRBJ2-2
CDR3 protein: CASSLGGGPTGELFF

V gene: TRBV14
J gene: TRBJ1-2
CDR3 protein: CASSQGQNYGYTF

V gene: TRBV3-1/TRBV3-2
J gene: TRBJ2-1
CDR3 protein: CASSQGRVHNEQFF

V gene: TRBV15
J gene: TRBJ2-6
CDR3 protein: CATSSTTGGGANVLTF

V gene: TRBV5-1
J gene: TRBJ2-1
CDR3 protein: CASSWRGAFNNEQFF

V gene: TRBV7-8
J gene: TRBJ2-1
CDR3 protein: CASSLRLAVQFF

V gene: TRBV4-1
J gene: TRBJ1-5
CDR3 protein: CASSQEGGRENQPQHF

V gene: TRBV5-1
J gene: TRBJ2-7
CDR3 protein: CASSTGDRSYEQYF

V gene: TRBV24-1
J gene: TRBJ2-1
CDR3 protein: CATSDPTGGSYNEQFF

V gene: TRBV7-2
J gene: TRBJ1-2
CDR3 protein: CASSLVSSGSNYGYTF

V gene: TRBV27
J gene: TRBJ2-5
CDR3 protein: CASSPLGETQYF

V gene: TRBV6-5
J gene: TRBJ1-2
CDR3 protein: CASRPGQINYGYTF

V gene: TRBV2
J gene: TRBJ1-1
CDR3 protein: CASSDEGRRTEAFF

V gene: TRBV2
J gene: TRBJ2-2
CDR3 protein: CASRPDSLIGELFF

V gene: TRBV11-2
J gene: TRBJ1-3
CDR3 protein: CASSLRTRGIGNTIYF

V gene: TRBV14
J gene: TRBJ1-1
CDR3 protein: CASSQQEWHGYAEAFF

V gene: TRBV6-5
J gene: TRBJ2-1
CDR3 protein: CASSYSLAPSEQFF

V gene: TRBV5-4
J gene: TRBJ2-3
CDR3 protein: CASTKEASETSTDTQYF

V gene: TRBV4-1
J gene: TRBJ2-7
CDR3 protein: CASSREIQGPYEQYF

V gene: TRBV19
J gene: TRBJ1-4
CDR3 protein: CASSSIQGPTNEKLFF

V gene: TRBV5-1
J gene: TRBJ1-2
CDR3 protein: CASSLEGQGIGYTF

V gene: TRBV6-2/TRBV6-3
J gene: TRBJ2-5
CDR3 protein: CASIPAGRMREETQYF

V gene: TRBV2
J gene: TRBJ1-4
CDR3 protein: CASRGPGDEKLFF

V gene: TRBV29-1
J gene: TRBJ2-1
CDR3 protein: CSGERTSGTNEQFF

V gene: TRBV4-2
J gene: TRBJ1-2
CDR3 protein: CASSQPQAGVNYGYTF

V gene: TRBV24-1
J gene: TRBJ2-1
CDR3 protein: CATSDYRPRVGNEQFF

V gene: TRBV9
J gene: TRBJ1-6
CDR3 protein: CASSPRNDLPLHF

V gene: TRBV18
J gene: TRBJ2-3
CDR3 protein: CASSPRQGASTDTQYF

V gene: TRBV9
J gene: TRBJ2-7
CDR3 protein: CASSVGGREDNEQYF

V gene: TRBV19
J gene: TRBJ2-3
CDR3 protein: CASSIGPPTGISSSDTQYF

V gene: TRBV28
J gene: TRBJ2-7
CDR3 protein: CASSFGTALEEQYF

V gene: TRBV18
J gene: TRBJ1-4
CDR3 protein: CASSPKGTVIEKLFF

V gene: TRBV6-4
J gene: TRBJ1-2
CDR3 protein: CASSERSGQGYGYTF

V gene: TRBV5-4
J gene: TRBJ2-1
CDR3 protein: CASSLQGYTYNEQFF

V gene: TRBV16
J gene: TRBJ2-2
CDR3 protein: CASSQQSGGTTGELFF

V gene: TRBV5-5
J gene: TRBJ2-6
CDR3 protein: CASSRRGAYFSGANVLTF

V gene: TRBV19
J gene: TRBJ2-3
CDR3 protein: CASSHRATDTQYF

V gene: TRBV11-3
J gene: TRBJ1-6
CDR3 protein: CASSLAQAYNSPLHF

V gene: TRBV24-1
J gene: TRBJ2-1
CDR3 protein: CATSDFGEGWYNEQFF

V gene: TRBV11-3
J gene: TRBJ2-7
CDR3 protein: CASSLGGSNSYEQYF